Below, one TCR beta chain is given with its context. This record comes from a study of blood T cell repertoires in COVID-19. Study-level information: T cells, B-cell-depleted T cells, or PBMCs provided the cDNA or gDNA that served as material.

The CDR3 has 14 residues. The V end was cut by 2 bases, the J end by 2 bases, with 10 bases between. Germline loops: CDR1 ENHRY, CDR2 SYGVKD. Original processing methods: Counts of nucleated cells, estimated from reference gene primer amplification, were obtained. The data were produced by immunoSEQ multiplex PCR, yet TCRdb's version contains in-frame clones alone and is incomplete. That table is the source of V, J and clone size, and D and trimming were worked out from the DNA. The sample lists 200,000 to 250,000 clones, 84% occurring once. V gene TRBV10-3 combines with J gene TRBJ2-7; maybe TRBD2 (5 bases). Sequencing was carried out using peripheral blood. The sequence came from a woman of 80 years or more with COVID-19, enrolled during active disease. This chain's CDR3 is CAISEGREAYEQYF. The CDR3 DNA reads as TGTGCCATCAGTGAGGGACGGGAAGCCTACGAGCAGTACTTC.